The 25 T cell receptor beta chains below all came from one sample that was sequenced in a study of cytomegalovirus exposure and HLA in healthy donors. Here immunoSEQ multiplex PCR was the method, and the copy in TCRdb shows in-frame clones only, minus some. The sample lists 130,000 to 150,000 clones; roughly 89% were seen once. Sequenced input: PBMCs. The receptor set was obtained from a woman between 18 and 29 years old in good health and CMV-seropositive.

V usage is TRBV2 and J usage is TRBJ2-2; D might be TRBD1 (5 bases). Trimming cost V 2 bases and J 6 bases, with 13 bases left between them. CDR3 length: 15 amino acids. The germline CDR1 and CDR2 sequences are SNHLY and FYNNEI. CDR3 nucleotide sequence: TGTGCCAGCAGTGAACTGGGGCGAGGTGCCGGGGAGCTGTTTTTT. It encodes CASSELGRGAGELFF.

CDR3 coding DNA: TGTGCCAGCAGTTTAAGCCCGTTCAGGGGTAACACCGGGGAGCTGTTTTTT. It yields the protein CASSLSPFRGNTGELFF. The chain is built from TRBV27 and TRBJ2-2; the D gene is possibly TRBD1 (6 bases). The CDR3 extends over 17 amino acids. Trimming removed 2 bases from V and 2 bases from J, with 15 bases in between. Germline lookup yields CDR1 MNHEY and CDR2 SMNVEV (reference sequence).

The chain uses TRBV28 and TRBJ1-1; D is undetermined. V dropped 5 bases and J dropped 4 bases, with 14 bases sitting between them. This CDR3 has 14 residues. Germline CDR1 and CDR2: MDHEN and SYDVKM. The CDR3 DNA sequence: TGTGCCAGCAGTCCCCTCCTGCGGTCCACTGAAGCTTTCTTT. It is translated as CASSPLLRSTEAFF.

This chain links TRBV12-5 with TRBJ1-1, with TRBD1 identical over 7 bases. Germline V lookup: CDR1 LGHNT, CDR2 FRNRAP. CDR3 size: 17 residues. V trimming: 3 bases; J trimming: 1 base; junction bases outside the gene matches: 11. This chain's CDR3 is CASGFLQGPRRNTEAFF. The CDR3 DNA reads TGTGCTAGTGGTTTCTTACAGGGGCCCCGAAGGAACACTGAAGCTTTCTTT.

This clone was counted between two and nine times. J is TRBJ1-2 and V is TRBV30, with a tentative D call TRBD1 (6 bases). The CDR3 extends over 15 amino acids. Deletions cut 1 base from V and 6 bases from J, with 18 bases between. Germline V gives CDR1 GTSNPN, CDR2 SVGIG (reference sequence). The DNA for the CDR3 is TGTGCCTGGAGTGCTGATACAGGGTGGGGAGATGGCTACACCTTC. Its translation: CAWSADTGWGDGYTF.

This clone was counted a single time. V usage is TRBV6-1 and J usage is TRBJ2-7; 9 bases map to TRBD1. CDR3 length equals 15 residues. With 6 bases clipped from V and 5 bases from J, the junction kept 11 bases outside the gene matches. Germline V lookup: CDR1 MNHNS, CDR2 SASEGT. CDR3 coding DNA: TGTGCCAGCAGCTTCATCAACAGGGGGCATAACGAGCAGTACTTC. Translating gives CASSFINRGHNEQYF.

The chain recombines TRBV7-9 with TRBJ1-1, with D possibly being TRBD1 (6 bases). CDR1 is SEHNR, CDR2 FQNEAQ, per germline (reference sequence). The CDR3 length is 15 residues. The V end lost 3 bases, the J end lost 0 bases, and 11 bases lay between the germline ends. The CDR3 coding sequence is TGTGCCAGCAGCTTGGGGGGGCCCCTGAACACTGAAGCTTTCTTT. This gives the protein CASSLGGPLNTEAFF.

The chain combines TRBV7-9 with TRBJ1-1, with a tentative D call TRBD1 (6 bases). CDR3 length equals 13 residues. Germline lookup yields CDR1 SEHNR and CDR2 FQNEAQ (reference sequence). V gave up 5 bases and J gave up 6 bases, with 13 bases separating them. CDR3 nucleotide sequence: TGTGCCAGCAGCACGAGGGGGGGCGCTGAAGCTTTCTTT. The encoded protein is CASSTRGGAEAFF. Combining the CDR3 with reference TRBV7-9 and TRBJ1-1 gives the whole variable domain DTGVSQNPRHKITKRGQNVTFRCDPISEHNRLYWYRQTLGQGPEFLTYFQNEAQLEKSRLLSDRFSAERPKGSFSTLEIQRTEQGDSAMYLCASSTRGGAEAFFGQGTRLTVV.

This clone was seen only once. The chain employs TRBV9 and TRBJ2-3; D is undetermined. This CDR3 has 14 residues. The germline gives CDR1 SGDLS, CDR2 YYNGEE. V was shortened by 0 bases and J by 4 bases, with 9 bases between the two germline ends. The CDR3 loop reads CASSVDWSADTQYF. CDR3 in DNA: TGTGCCAGCAGCGTAGACTGGTCCGCAGATACGCAGTATTTT.

The chain links TRBV28 to TRBJ1-3, with 7 bases identical to TRBD1. This CDR3 spans 15 amino acids. Germline V gene data show CDR1 as MDHEN and CDR2 as SYDVKM. The trim removed 6 bases at V and 4 bases at J, leaving 9 bases unmatched. The CDR3 sequence: CASSPPGGSGNTIYF. The CDR3 DNA is TGTGCCAGCAGCCCTCCAGGGGGTTCGGGAAACACCATATATTTT.

The chain employs TRBV28 and TRBJ2-3; D unresolved. There are 15 residues in the CDR3. Trimming left V 3 bases short and J 0 bases short, with 10 bases between. CDR1 and CDR2 from the germline V gene are MDHEN and SYDVKM. The CDR3 spells CASSFGEPSTDTQYF. DNA for the CDR3: TGTGCCAGCAGTTTTGGAGAGCCTAGCACAGATACGCAGTATTTT.

The chain has TRBV6-5 and TRBJ1-2; 11 bases are shared with TRBD1. J gave up 7 bases and V 3 bases, and 10 bases lay outside the gene matches. The length of the CDR3 is 16 residues. CDR1 is MNHEY and CDR2 is SVGAGI in the germline V gene. The CDR3 protein is CASSYSAGTGGSGYTF. CDR3 sequence (DNA): TGTGCCAGCAGTTATTCCGCCGGGACAGGGGGGAGTGGCTACACCTTC.

This rearrangement joins TRBV28 to TRBJ2-1; 9 bases fit TRBD2. V was clipped by 5 bases and J by 0 bases; unmatched bases: 11. CDR1 and CDR2 (germline): MDHEN, SYDVKM. CDR3 length: 18 residues. The CDR3 region is CASSSGGYFSSSYNEQFF. CDR3 nucleotides: TGTGCCAGCAGTAGCGGGGGGTATTTTTCCAGCTCCTACAATGAGCAGTTCTTC.

This chain connects TRBV5-1 to TRBJ2-2, with TRBD1 matching over 9 bases. CDR1 and CDR2 (germline): SGHRS, YFSETQ. This CDR3 region has 16 residues. V lost 3 bases and J lost 1; bases outside the gene matches: 4. The CDR3 loop is CASSSGQGRNTGELFF. The CDR3 DNA reads as TGCGCCAGCAGCTCCGGACAGGGGCGGAACACCGGGGAGCTGTTTTTT.

This chain joins TRBV28 and TRBJ2-7; 8 nucleotides agree with TRBD2. The germline V gene has CDR1 MDHEN and CDR2 SYDVKM. This CDR3 spans 16 amino acids. V dropped 2 bases and J dropped 2; count of bases not matched to a gene: 8. CDR3 region: CASSLTTGGGTYEQYF. CDR3 DNA sequence: TGTGCCAGCAGTTTAACCACTGGCGGGGGGACCTACGAGCAGTACTTC.

The chain carries TRBV19 and TRBJ2-4, with TRBD1 matching over 7 bases. Germline CDR1 and CDR2: LNHDA and SQIVND (reference sequence). The J segment lost 4 bases and the V segment lost 4 bases, leaving 10 bases of the junction unmatched. The CDR3 covers 16 residues. The DNA of the CDR3 is TGTGCCAGTAGTACTCGTCCCGGGACAGCTAAAAACATTCAGTACTTC. Translation gives CASSTRPGTAKNIQYF.

V is TRBV18 and J is TRBJ2-3; TRBD2 matches 7 bases. This CDR3 has 17 amino acids. The germline V gene has CDR1 KGHSH and CDR2 LQKENI. J was trimmed by 0 bases and V by 3 bases; bases with no gene match: 9. The CDR3 DNA reads TGTGCCAGCTCACCGCTCCCAACTAGCGTTAGCACAGATACGCAGTATTTT. Its protein product is CASSPLPTSVSTDTQYF. Full variable domain (remainder filled in from reference TRBV18 and TRBJ2-3): NAGVMQNPRHLVRRRGQEARLRCSPMKGHSHVYWYRQLPEEGLKFMVYLQKENIIDESGMPKERFSAEFPKEGPSILRIQQVVRGDSAAYFCASSPLPTSVSTDTQYFGPGTRLTVL.

J is TRBJ1-6 and V is TRBV4-3, with D unresolved. This CDR3 comprises 18 residues. Germline V gene sequence: CDR1 LGHNA, CDR2 YSLEER. The V gene lost 4 bases and the J gene lost 1 base, with 17 bases spanning the gap. The CDR3 reads CASSPFVAGRSYNSPLHF. In DNA, the CDR3 is TGCGCCAGCAGCCCCTTTGTAGCGGGAAGGTCCTATAATTCACCCCTCCACTTT.

The V call is TRBV27, the J call TRBJ2-1, with 7 bases that match TRBD1. Per germline, CDR1 MNHEY and CDR2 SMNVEV (reference sequence). V lost 4 bases, J lost 9 bases, and 15 bases stayed unmatched. This CDR3 is built from 16 residues. The CDR3 sequence: CASSSRRTWTGGEQFF. CDR3 DNA: TGTGCCAGCAGTTCCCGACGGACTTGGACAGGAGGTGAGCAGTTCTTC.

The rearrangement links TRBV27 to TRBJ1-1; D unclear. CDR1 and CDR2 from the germline V gene are MNHEY and SMNVEV (reference sequence). CDR3 length: 13 residues. V was cut by 8 bases and J by 1 base, with 11 bases left in between. The CDR3 here is CASGVGENTEAFF. DNA for the CDR3: TGTGCCAGCGGTGTGGGCGAGAACACTGAAGCTTTCTTT.

This chain links TRBV23-1 with TRBJ2-7, with 9 nucleotides matching TRBD1. TRBV23-1 is reported as an ORF; its role is uncertain. The CDR3 runs to 15 residues. Trimming at V came to 4 bases and at J to 1 base, leaving 5 bases not matched to a gene. CDR3 region: CASSLGTGSSYEQYF. The DNA for the CDR3 is TGCGCCAGCAGTCTTGGGACAGGGTCTTCCTACGAGCAGTACTTC.

The CDR3 coding sequence is TGTGCCAGTAGTACACTACGGACAGGGCGGAGTGAAAAACTGTTTTTT. Protein: CASSTLRTGRSEKLFF. This chain uses TRBV19 with TRBJ1-4; 8 nucleotides line up with TRBD1. The V gene end was trimmed by 4 bases and the J gene end by 7 bases; junction bases not matched to a gene: 11. There are 16 residues in the CDR3. The germline CDR1 and CDR2 sequences are LNHDA and SQIVND (reference sequence).

The chain is built from TRBV5-6 and TRBJ2-3; tentatively, D is TRBD2 (5 bases). Trimming stripped 3 bases from V and 0 bases from J, with 11 bases between. Germline V lookup: CDR1 SGHDT, CDR2 YYEEEE. CDR3 size: 15 residues. The CDR3 sequence: CASSSAGGSTDTQYF. In DNA form, the CDR3 reads TGTGCCAGCAGCTCCGCGGGCGGTAGCACAGATACGCAGTATTTT. Based on the CDR3 plus reference TRBV5-6 and TRBJ2-3, the full variable domain is DAGVTQSPTHLIKTRGQQVTLRCSPKSGHDTVSWYQQALGQGPQFIFQYYEEEERQRGNFPDRFSGHQFPNYSSELNVNALLLGDSALYLCASSSAGGSTDTQYFGPGTRLTVL.

This rearrangement joins TRBV7-9 to TRBJ2-5; weak D call: TRBD2 (6 bases). In germline, CDR1 is SEHNR, CDR2 FQNEAQ (reference sequence). Trimming removed 5 bases from V and 4 bases from J, with 14 bases in between. The CDR3 runs to 14 residues. CDR3 amino acids: CASSPEGIGETQYF. Written as DNA, the CDR3 is TGTGCCAGCAGCCCGGAGGGGATTGGAGAGACCCAGTACTTC.

The chain is built from TRBV11-2 and TRBJ2-5; 14 positions agree with TRBD2. V lost 4 bases to trimming and J lost 5 bases; unmatched junction nucleotides: 6. The CDR3 has 16 residues. CDR1 and CDR2 from the germline V gene are SGHAT and FQNNGV. For the CDR3, the DNA is TGTGCCAGCAGCTCGCGACTAGCGGGGGGGTTCGAGACCCAGTACTTC. It is translated as CASSSRLAGGFETQYF.